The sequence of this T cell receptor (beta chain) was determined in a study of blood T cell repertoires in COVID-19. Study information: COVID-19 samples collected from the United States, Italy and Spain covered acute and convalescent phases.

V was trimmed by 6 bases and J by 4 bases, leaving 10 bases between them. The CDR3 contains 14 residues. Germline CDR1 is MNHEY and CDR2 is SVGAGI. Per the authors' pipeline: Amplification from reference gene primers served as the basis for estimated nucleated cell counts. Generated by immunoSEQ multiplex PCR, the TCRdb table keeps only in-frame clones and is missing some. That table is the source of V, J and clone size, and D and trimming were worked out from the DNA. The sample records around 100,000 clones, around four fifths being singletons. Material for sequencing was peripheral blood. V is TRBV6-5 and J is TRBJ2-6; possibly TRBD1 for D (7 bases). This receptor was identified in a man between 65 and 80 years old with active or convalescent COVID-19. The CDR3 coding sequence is TGTGCCAGCAGCAGGGGGGCGGGGGCCAACGTCCTGACTTTC. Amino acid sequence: CASSRGAGANVLTF.